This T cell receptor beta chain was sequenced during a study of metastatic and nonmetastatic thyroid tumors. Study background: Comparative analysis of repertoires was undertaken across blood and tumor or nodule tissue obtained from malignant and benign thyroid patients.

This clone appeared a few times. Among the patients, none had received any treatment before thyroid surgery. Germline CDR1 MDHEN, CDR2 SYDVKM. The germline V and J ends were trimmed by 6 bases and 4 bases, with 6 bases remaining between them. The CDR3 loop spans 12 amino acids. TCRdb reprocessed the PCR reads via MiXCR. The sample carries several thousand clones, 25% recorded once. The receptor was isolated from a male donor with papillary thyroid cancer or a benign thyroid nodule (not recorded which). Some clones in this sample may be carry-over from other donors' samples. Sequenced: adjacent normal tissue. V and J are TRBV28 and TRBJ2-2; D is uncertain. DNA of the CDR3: TGTGCCAGCAGGGCCACCACCGGGGAGCTGTTTTTT. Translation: CASRATTGELFF.